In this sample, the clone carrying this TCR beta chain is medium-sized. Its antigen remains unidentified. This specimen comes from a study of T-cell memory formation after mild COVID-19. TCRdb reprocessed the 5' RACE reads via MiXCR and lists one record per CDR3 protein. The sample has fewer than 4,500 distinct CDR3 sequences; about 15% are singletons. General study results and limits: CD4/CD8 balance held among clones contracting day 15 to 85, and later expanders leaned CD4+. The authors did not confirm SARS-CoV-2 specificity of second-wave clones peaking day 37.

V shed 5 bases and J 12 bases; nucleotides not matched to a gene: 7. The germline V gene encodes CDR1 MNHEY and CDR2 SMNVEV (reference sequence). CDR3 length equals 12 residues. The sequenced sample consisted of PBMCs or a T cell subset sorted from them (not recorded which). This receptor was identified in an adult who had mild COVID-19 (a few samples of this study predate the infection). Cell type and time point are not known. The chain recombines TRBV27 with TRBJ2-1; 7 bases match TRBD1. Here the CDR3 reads CASSQLTGWQFF. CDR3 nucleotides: TGTGCCAGCAGTCAATTGACAGGGTGGCAGTTCTTC.